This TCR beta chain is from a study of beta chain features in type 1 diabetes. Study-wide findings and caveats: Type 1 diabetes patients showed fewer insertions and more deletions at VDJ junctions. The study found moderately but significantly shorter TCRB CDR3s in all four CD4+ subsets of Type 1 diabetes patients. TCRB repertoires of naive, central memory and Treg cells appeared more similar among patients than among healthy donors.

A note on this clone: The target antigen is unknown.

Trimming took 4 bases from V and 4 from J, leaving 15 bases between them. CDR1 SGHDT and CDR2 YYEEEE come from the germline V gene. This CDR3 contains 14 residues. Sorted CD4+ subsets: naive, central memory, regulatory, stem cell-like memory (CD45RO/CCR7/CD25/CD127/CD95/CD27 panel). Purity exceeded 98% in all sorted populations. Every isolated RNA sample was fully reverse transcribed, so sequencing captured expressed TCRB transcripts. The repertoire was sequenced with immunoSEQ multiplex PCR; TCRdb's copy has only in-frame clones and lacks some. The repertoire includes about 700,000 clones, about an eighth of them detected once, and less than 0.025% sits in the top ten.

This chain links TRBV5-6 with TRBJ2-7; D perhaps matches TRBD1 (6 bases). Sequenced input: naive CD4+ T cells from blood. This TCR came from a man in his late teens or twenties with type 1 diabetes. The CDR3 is CASSHTDREYEQYF. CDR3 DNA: TGTGCCAGCAGCCACACGGACAGAGAATACGAGCAGTACTTC.